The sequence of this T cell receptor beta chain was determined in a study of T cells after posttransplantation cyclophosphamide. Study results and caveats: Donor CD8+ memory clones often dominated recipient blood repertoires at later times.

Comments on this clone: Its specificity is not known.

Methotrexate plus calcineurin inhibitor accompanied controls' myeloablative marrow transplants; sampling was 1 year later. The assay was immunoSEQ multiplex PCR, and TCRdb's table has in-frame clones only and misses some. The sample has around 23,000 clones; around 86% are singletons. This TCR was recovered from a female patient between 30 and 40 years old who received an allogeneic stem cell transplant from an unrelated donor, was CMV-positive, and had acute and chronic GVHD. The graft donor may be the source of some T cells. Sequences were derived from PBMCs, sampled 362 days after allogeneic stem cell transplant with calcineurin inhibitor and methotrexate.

CDR3: CASSDRGRGYNEQFF. In DNA, the CDR3 is TGTGCCAGCAGTGATCGAGGGAGGGGTTACAATGAGCAGTTCTTC. This rearrangement joins TRBV6-1 to TRBJ2-1; TRBD2 matches 7 bases. CDR1 MNHNS and CDR2 SASEGT come from the germline V gene. Trimming removed 3 bases from V and 4 bases from J; junction bases left unmatched: 6. The CDR3 covers 15 residues.